This passage covers 9 T cell receptor beta chains from one sample sequenced in a study of T-cell reconstitution after alpha-beta-depleted transplantation in children. The TCRbeta library was prepared with unique molecular identifiers. One entry per CDR3 protein results from TCRdb running MiXCR on the PCR reads. The sample records over 150,000 distinct CDR3 sequences, around 7% being singletons. Here the sequenced sample was PBMCs from the stem cell graft donor, taken from the stem cell graft. The receptor source for this set is a human donor who donated a stem cell graft to a child with Wiskott-Aldrich syndrome.

This clonotype showed up just a few times. This sequence joins TRBV14 and TRBJ1-2; D gene uncertain. V lost 2 bases and J lost 8, with 12 bases in between. CDR1 is SGHDN, CDR2 FVKESK, per germline. The CDR3 loop spans 13 amino acids. CDR3 sequence (DNA): TGTGCCAGCAGCCAACTCGACATCGGGGGCTACACCTTC. As protein: CASSQLDIGGYTF.

This clonotype has at least ten counts. This chain uses TRBV5-5 with TRBJ2-1; D gene unclear. The CDR3 has 12 residues. Trimming removed 4 bases at V and 5 bases at J, with 7 bases between. Germline-derived CDR1 and CDR2 are SGHKS and YYEKEE (reference sequence). CDR3 sequence reads: CASSLRHNEQFF. The CDR3 nucleotides read TGTGCCAGCAGCCTCCGACACAATGAGCAGTTCTTC.

The rearrangement links TRBV7-6 to TRBJ1-1; D is uncertain. CDR3 size: 12 residues. The germline gives CDR1 SGHVS, CDR2 FNYEAQ. The V and J ends lost 6 bases and 1 base respectively, with 6 bases between them. The CDR3 coding sequence is TGTGCCAGCAGTGGTAGGAACACTGAAGCTTTCTTT. Amino acids: CASSGRNTEAFF.

In its sample, this clonotype was seen many times. The V gene is TRBV29-1, the J gene TRBJ1-2, with D uncertain. Germline V CDR1 and CDR2: SQVTM, ANQGSEA. The ends were cut back, 7 bases at V and 2 bases at J, with 11 bases in the middle. This CDR3 is 12 amino acids long. This chain's CDR3 is CSAQDVNYGYTF. In DNA, the CDR3 is TGCAGCGCCCAAGACGTGAACTATGGCTACACCTTC.

In its sample, this clonotype was seen many times. The chain joins TRBV12-3 or TRBV12-4 to TRBJ1-5, with D hard to call. This CDR3 is built from 16 residues. The V end lost 6 bases, the J end lost 4 bases, and 19 bases lay between the germline ends. CDR3 sequence (DNA): TGTGCCAGCAGCCTAGACAATAGACATGTTAATCAGCCCCAGCATTTT. It yields the protein CASSLDNRHVNQPQHF.

This clonotype was recorded many times. This chain uses TRBV29-1 with TRBJ2-7, with TRBD2 identical over 7 bases. Per the germline V gene, CDR1 is SQVTM and CDR2 is ANQGSEA. The CDR3 consists of 12 residues. Unmatched junction bases numbered 5, after V lost 6 bases and J lost 3 bases. CDR3 residues: CSVSSGNYEQYF. The CDR3 DNA follows: TGCAGCGTGTCTAGCGGAAACTACGAGCAGTACTTC.

This clonotype has only a few counts. Here the CDR3 DNA reads TGTGCCAGCAGCAAAGCAGGGGGGCTTAGCACAGATACGCAGTATTTT. Residues: CASSKAGGLSTDTQYF. The chain combines TRBV12-3 or TRBV12-4 with TRBJ2-3, with TRBD1 as a possible D gene (7 bases). The CDR3 extends over 16 amino acids. With 6 bases removed from V and 0 bases from J, the gap between germline ends came to 16 bases.

V and J are TRBV5-6 and TRBJ1-1; possible D gene TRBD1, 5 bases. With 3 bases removed from V and 4 bases from J, the gap between germline ends came to 22 bases. The CDR3 runs 17 residues. CDR1 and CDR2 from the germline V gene are SGHDT and YYEEEE. The CDR3 sequence is CASSSLNAGDLGTEAFF. The DNA of the CDR3 is TGTGCCAGCAGCTCACTAAATGCGGGGGATCTTGGCACTGAAGCTTTCTTT.

This clonotype was observed a few times. This chain links TRBV6-1 with TRBJ1-1; tentative D call: TRBD1 (5 bases). With 2 bases removed from V and 3 bases from J, the gap between germline ends came to 19 bases. The CDR3 runs 17 residues. CDR1 and CDR2 (germline): MNHNS, SASEGT. CDR3 region: CASSEFRGGGDYTEAFF. The CDR3, as DNA: TGTGCCAGCAGTGAATTTCGGGGTGGAGGGGATTACACTGAAGCTTTCTTT.